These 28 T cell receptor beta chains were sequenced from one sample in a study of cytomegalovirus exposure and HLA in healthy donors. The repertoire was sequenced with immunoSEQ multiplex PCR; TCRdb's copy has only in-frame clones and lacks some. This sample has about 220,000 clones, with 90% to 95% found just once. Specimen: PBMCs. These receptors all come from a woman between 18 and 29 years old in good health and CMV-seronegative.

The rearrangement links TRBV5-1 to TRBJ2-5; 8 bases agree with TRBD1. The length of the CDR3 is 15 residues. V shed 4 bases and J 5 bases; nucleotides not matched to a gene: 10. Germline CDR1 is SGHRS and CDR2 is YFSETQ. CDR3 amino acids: CASSATRGRGETQYF. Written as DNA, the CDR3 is TGCGCCAGCAGCGCCACCAGGGGGCGCGGGGAGACCCAGTACTTC.

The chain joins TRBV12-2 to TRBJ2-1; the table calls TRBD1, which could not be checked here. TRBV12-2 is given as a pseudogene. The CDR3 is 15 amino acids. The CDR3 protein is CASRSRTGCHNEQFF. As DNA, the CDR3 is TGTGCAAGTCGCTCGAGGACAGGGTGTCACAATGAGCAGTTCTTC.

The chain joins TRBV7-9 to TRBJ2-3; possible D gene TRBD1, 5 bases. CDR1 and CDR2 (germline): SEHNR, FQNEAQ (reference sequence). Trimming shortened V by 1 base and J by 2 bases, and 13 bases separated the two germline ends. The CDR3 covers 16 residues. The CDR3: CASSLEGRENTDTQYF. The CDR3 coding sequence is TGTGCCAGCAGCTTAGAAGGCAGGGAAAACACAGATACGCAGTATTTT.

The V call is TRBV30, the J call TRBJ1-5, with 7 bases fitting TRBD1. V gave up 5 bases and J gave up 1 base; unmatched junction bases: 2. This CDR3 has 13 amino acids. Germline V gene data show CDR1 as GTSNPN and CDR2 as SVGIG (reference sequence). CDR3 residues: CAWDRASNQPQHF. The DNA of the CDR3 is TGTGCCTGGGACAGGGCGAGCAATCAGCCCCAGCATTTT. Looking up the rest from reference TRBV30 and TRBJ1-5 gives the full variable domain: SQTIHQWPATLVQPVGSPLSLECTVEGTSNPNLYWYRQAAGRGLQLLFYSVGIGQISSEVPQNLSASRPQDRQFILSSKKLLLSDSGFYLCAWDRASNQPQHFGDGTRLSIL.

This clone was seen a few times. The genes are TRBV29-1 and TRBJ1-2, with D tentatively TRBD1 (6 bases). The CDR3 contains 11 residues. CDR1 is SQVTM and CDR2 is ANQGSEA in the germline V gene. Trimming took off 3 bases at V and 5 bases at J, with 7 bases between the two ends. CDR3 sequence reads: CSVETGYGYTF. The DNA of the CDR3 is TGCAGCGTTGAGACAGGATATGGCTACACCTTC.

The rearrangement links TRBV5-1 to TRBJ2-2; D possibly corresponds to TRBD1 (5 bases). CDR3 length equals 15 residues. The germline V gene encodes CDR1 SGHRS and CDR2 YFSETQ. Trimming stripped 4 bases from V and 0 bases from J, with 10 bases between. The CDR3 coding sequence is TGCGCCAGCAGCCCCCAGGACACGAACACCGGGGAGCTGTTTTTT. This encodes CASSPQDTNTGELFF. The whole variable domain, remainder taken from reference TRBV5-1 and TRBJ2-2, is KAGVTQTPRYLIKTRGQQVTLSCSPISGHRSVSWYQQTPGQGLQFLFEYFSETQRNKGNFPGRFSGRQFSNSRSEMNVSTLELGDSALYLCASSPQDTNTGELFFGEGSRLTVL.

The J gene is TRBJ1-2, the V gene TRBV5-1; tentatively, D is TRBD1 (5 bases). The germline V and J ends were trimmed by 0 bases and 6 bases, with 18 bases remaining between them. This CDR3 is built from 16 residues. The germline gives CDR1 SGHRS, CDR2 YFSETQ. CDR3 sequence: CASSLVSGRAADGYTF. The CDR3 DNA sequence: TGCGCCAGCAGCTTGGTCTCGGGCAGGGCCGCGGATGGCTACACCTTC.

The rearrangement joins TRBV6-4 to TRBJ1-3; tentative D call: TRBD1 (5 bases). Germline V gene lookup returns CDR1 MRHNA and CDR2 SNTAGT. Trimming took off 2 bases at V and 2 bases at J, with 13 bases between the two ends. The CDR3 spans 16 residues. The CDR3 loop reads CASSDTTRGAGNTIYF. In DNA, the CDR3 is TGTGCCAGCAGTGACACGACTCGGGGGGCTGGAAACACCATATATTTT.

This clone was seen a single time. The CDR3 loop reads CASSLQQGLRNIQYF. As DNA, the CDR3 is TGTGCCAGCAGCTTGCAACAGGGACTACGAAACATTCAGTACTTC. The chain joins TRBV5-6 to TRBJ2-4; D possibly corresponds to TRBD2 (7 bases). The germline gives CDR1 SGHDT, CDR2 YYEEEE. V lost 1 base to trimming and J lost 6 bases, with 14 bases between them. The CDR3 is 15 amino acids.

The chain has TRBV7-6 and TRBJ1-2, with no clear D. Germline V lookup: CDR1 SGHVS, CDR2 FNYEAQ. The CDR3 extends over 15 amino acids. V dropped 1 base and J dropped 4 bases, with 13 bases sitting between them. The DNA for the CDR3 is TGTGCCAGCAGCTTAGTCCCCGCAGGTTCCTATGGCTACACCTTC. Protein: CASSLVPAGSYGYTF.

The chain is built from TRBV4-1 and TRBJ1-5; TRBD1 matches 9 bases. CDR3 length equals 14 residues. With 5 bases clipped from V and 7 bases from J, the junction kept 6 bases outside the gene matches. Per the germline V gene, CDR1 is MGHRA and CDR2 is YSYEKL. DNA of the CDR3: TGCGCCAGCAGCGTACCGGGACAGGGACAGCCCCAGCATTTT. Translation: CASSVPGQGQPQHF.

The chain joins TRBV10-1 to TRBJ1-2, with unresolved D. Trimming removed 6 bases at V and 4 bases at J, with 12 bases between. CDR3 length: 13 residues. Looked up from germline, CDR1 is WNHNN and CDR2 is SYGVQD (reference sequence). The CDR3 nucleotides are TGCGCCAGCAGCCCGGTTGGGAGCTATGGCTACACCTTC. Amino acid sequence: CASSPVGSYGYTF.

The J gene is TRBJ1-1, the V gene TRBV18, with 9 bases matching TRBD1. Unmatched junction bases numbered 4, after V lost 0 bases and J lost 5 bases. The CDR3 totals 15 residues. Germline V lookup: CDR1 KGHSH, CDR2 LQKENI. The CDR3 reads CASSPPGQGRTEAFF. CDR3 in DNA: TGTGCCAGCTCACCACCGGGACAGGGAAGGACTGAAGCTTTCTTT.

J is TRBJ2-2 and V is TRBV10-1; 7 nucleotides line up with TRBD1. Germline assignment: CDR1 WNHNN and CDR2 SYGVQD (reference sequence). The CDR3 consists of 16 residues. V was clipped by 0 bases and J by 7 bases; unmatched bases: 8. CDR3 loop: CASSESTGPSGGELFF. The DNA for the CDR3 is TGCGCCAGCAGTGAGTCGACAGGGCCCTCGGGCGGGGAGCTGTTTTTT.

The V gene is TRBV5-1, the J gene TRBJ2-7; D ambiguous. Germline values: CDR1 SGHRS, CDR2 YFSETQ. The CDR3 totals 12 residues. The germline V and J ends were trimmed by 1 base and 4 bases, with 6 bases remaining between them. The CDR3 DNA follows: TGCGCCAGCAGCTTGAATCCGTACGAGCAGTACTTC. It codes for CASSLNPYEQYF.

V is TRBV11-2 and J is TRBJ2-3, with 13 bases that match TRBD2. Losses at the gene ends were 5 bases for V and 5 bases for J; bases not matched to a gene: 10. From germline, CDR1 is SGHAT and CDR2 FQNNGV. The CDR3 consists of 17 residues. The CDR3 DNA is TGTGCCAGCAGCGCGTCACTAGCGGGAGGGCCAATAGATACGCAGTATTTT. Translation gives CASSASLAGGPIDTQYF.

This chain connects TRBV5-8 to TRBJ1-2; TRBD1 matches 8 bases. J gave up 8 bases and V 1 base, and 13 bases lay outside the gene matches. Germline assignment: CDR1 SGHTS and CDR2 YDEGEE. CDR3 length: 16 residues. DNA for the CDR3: TGTGCCAGCAGCTTGTTCCCTGACAGGGGAGAAAGGGGCTACACCTTC. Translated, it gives CASSLFPDRGERGYTF.

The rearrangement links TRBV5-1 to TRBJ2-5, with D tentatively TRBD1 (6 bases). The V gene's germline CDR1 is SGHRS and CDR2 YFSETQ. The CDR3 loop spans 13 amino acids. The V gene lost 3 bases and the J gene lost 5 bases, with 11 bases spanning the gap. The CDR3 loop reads CASSWKGEETQYF. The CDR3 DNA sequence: TGCGCCAGCAGCTGGAAGGGGGAGGAGACCCAGTACTTC.

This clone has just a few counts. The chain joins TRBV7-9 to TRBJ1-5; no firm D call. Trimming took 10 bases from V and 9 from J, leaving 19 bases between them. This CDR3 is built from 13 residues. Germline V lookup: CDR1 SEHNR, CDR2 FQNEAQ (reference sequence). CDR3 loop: CAIGSEKGRPQHF. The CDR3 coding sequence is TGTGCCATCGGTAGTGAGAAAGGGAGGCCCCAGCATTTT.

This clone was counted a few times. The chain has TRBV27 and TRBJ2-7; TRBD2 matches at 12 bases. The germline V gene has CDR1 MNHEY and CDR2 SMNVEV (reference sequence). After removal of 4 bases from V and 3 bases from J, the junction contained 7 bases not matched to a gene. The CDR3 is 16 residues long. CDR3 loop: CASSSVGLAGLYEQYF. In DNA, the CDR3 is TGTGCCAGCAGTTCCGTCGGACTAGCGGGACTCTACGAGCAGTACTTC.

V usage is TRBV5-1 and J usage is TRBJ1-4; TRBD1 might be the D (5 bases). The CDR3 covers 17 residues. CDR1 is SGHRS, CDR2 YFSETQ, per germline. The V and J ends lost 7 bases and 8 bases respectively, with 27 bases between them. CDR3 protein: CASRVTPGQGLSEKLFF. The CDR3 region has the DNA TGCGCCAGCCGGGTAACCCCAGGGCAGGGACTAAGCGAAAAACTGTTTTTT.

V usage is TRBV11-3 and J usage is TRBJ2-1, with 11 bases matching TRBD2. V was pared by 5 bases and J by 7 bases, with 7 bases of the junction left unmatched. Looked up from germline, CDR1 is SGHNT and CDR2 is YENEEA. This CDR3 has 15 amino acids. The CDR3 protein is CASSPSSGRMNEQFF. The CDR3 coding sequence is TGTGCCAGCAGCCCCTCTAGCGGGAGGATGAATGAGCAGTTCTTC.

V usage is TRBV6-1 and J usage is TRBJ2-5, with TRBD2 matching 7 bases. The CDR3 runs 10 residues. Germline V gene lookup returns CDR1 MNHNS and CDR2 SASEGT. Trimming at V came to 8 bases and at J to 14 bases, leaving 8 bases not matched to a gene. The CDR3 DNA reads TGTGCCAGCCAGCGGGGAAAGATATACTTC. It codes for CASQRGKIYF.

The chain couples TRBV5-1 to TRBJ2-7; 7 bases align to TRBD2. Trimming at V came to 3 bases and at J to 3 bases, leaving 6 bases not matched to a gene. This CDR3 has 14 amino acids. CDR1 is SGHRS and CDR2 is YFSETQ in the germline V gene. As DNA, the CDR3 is TGCGCCAGCAGCTCTTCAAGCGGGAACTACGAGCAGTACTTC. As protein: CASSSSSGNYEQYF.

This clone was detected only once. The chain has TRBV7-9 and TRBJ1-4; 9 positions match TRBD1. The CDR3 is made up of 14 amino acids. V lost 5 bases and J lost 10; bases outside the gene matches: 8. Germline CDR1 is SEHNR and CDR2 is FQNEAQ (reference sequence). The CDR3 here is CASSLWDREGKLFF. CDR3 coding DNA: TGTGCCAGCAGCCTGTGGGACAGGGAAGGAAAACTGTTTTTT.

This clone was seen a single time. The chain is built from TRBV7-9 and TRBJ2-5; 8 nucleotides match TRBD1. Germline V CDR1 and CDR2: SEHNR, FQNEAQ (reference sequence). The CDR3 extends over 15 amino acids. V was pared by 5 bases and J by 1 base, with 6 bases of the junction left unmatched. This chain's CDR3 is CASSQTGALQETQYF. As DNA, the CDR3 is TGTGCCAGCAGCCAGACAGGGGCCCTCCAAGAGACCCAGTACTTC.

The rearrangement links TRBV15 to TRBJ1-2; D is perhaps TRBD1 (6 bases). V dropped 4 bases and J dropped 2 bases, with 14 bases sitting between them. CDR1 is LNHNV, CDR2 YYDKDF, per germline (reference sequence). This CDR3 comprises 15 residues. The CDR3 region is CATSTHAGTNYGYTF. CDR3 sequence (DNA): TGTGCCACCAGCACCCACGCCGGGACAAACTATGGCTACACCTTC.

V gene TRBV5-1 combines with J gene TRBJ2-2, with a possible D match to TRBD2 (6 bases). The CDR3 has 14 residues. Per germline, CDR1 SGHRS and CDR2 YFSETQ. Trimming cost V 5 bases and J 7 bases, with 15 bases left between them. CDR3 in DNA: TGCGCCAGCAGGCCTAGCGAGCGTAGCGGGGAGCTGTTTTTT. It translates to CASRPSERSGELFF.